Presented here are 5 T cell receptor beta chains from one specimen sequenced in a study of control samples from healthy donors and cancer patients (TCRdb year 2020). Library construction relied on the immunoSEQ multiplex PCR assay. In TCRdb, the immuneACCESS table is reduced to in-frame sequences with V and J assigned. These tables do not hold every clone; where another copy was compared, an unresolved V gene accounts for under half, and the others remain unexplained. This sample gives 90,000 to 100,000 clones in total; over 60% of them show up just once. About 11% of the sample belongs to the ten largest clones. Input material: blood. Source of these receptors: a woman aged 25 to 39 in good health.

CDR3 nucleotide sequence: TGTGCCAGCAGCCCCGTCGAGGCCACTGAAGCTTTCTTT. Its protein product is CASSPVEATEAFF. This rearrangement joins TRBV5-6 to TRBJ1-1, with D unclear. CDR1 and CDR2 from the germline V gene are SGHDT and YYEEEE. There are 13 residues in the CDR3. V shed 4 bases and J shed 4 bases, with 11 bases lying between them.

In the case of this clone: Germline and junction disagree at one end, which may indicate a read error. The chain links TRBV7-7 to TRBJ2-2, with D perhaps matching TRBD2 (5 bases). Germline lookup yields CDR1 SSHAT and CDR2 FNYEAQ (reference sequence). CDR3 length: 14 amino acids. DNA for the CDR3: TGTGCTAGCAGCTCCCAAGGCGGGACCGGGGAGCTGTTTTTT. It specifies CASSSQGGTGELFF.

The chain couples TRBV4-3 to TRBJ1-3; 10 bases agree with TRBD1. The CDR3 covers 16 residues. The germline CDR1 and CDR2 sequences are LGHNA and YSLEER. V shed 3 bases, J shed 4 bases, and the junction held 6 bases outside the gene matches. CDR3 sequence: CASSQTGGASGNTIYF. The CDR3 DNA follows: TGCGCCAGCAGCCAGACAGGGGGCGCAAGCGGAAACACCATATATTTT.

V usage is TRBV2 and J usage is TRBJ2-3; the match to TRBD2 covers 12 bases. The CDR3 sequence is 15 residues long. J gave up 1 base and V 9 bases, and 5 bases lay outside the gene matches. Germline values: CDR1 SNHLY, CDR2 FYNNEI. The DNA of the CDR3 is TGTGCCAGTCTAGCGGGGGGGCGAGGCACAGATACGCAGTATTTT. It codes for CASLAGGRGTDTQYF.

This chain joins TRBV5-8 and TRBJ2-3, with D possibly TRBD1 on 6 matching bases. This CDR3 has 13 amino acids. Germline lookup yields CDR1 SGHTS and CDR2 YDEGEE. V lost 0 bases, J lost 9 bases, and 11 bases lay in between. For the CDR3, the DNA is TGTGCCAGCAGCTTGGGTTTGAGGGGGACGCAGTATTTT. This gives the protein CASSLGLRGTQYF. The variable domain in full, with the rest retrieved from reference TRBV5-8 and TRBJ2-3, is EAGVTQSPTHLIKTRGQQATLRCSPISGHTSVYWYQQALGLGLQFLLWYDEGEERNRGNFPPRFSGRQFPNYSSELNVNALELEDSALYLCASSLGLRGTQYFGPGTRLTVL.